The 9 T cell receptor beta chains below come from one sample, sequenced in a study of PD-L1 blockade in urothelial cancer. Sequenced by immunoSEQ multiplex PCR; TCRdb stores in-frame clones only, minus some. Of around 38,000 clones in the sample, 70% to 90% are singletons; the top ten hold 24%. Time point specified: peripheral blood 6 weeks after treatment start. Here the sequenced sample was PBMCs, taken around atezolizumab (anti-PD-L1) treatment. These receptors all come from a man aged 55 to 70 with urothelial cancer.

V is TRBV5-1 and J is TRBJ1-1; TRBD1 might be the D (5 bases). Germline CDR1 and CDR2: SGHRS and YFSETQ. V was trimmed by 2 bases and J by 2 bases, leaving 16 bases between them. This CDR3 contains 16 residues. As DNA, the CDR3 is TGCGCCAGCAGCTTAACGCCTACGACAGAAAACACTGAAGCTTTCTTT. Its protein product is CASSLTPTTENTEAFF.

This chain uses TRBV9 with TRBJ1-1; 9 bases agree with TRBD1. The germline CDR1 and CDR2 sequences are SGDLS and YYNGEE. The CDR3 extends over 16 amino acids. Trimming removed 7 bases from V and 3 bases from J; junction bases left unmatched: 13. The CDR3 nucleotides read TGTGCCAGCTCCAAAGGTACAGGGGGCACGGACACTGAAGCTTTCTTT. The encoded protein is CASSKGTGGTDTEAFF.

This chain connects TRBV30 to TRBJ2-5, with 11 bases matching TRBD2. The CDR3 is 13 residues long. The trim removed 4 bases at V and 5 bases at J, leaving 3 bases unmatched. Germline V lookup: CDR1 GTSNPN, CDR2 SVGIG (reference sequence). The CDR3 DNA is TGTGCCTGGACTAGCGGGGGGTGGGAGACCCAGTACTTC. Translated: CAWTSGGWETQYF.

This chain links TRBV5-6 with TRBJ1-4, with 8 bases fitting TRBD1. V shed 1 base and J 4 bases; nucleotides not matched to a gene: 9. CDR3 length: 17 residues. Germline lookup yields CDR1 SGHDT and CDR2 YYEEEE. CDR3 in DNA: TGTGCCAGCAGCTTGAAGGCCCTGACAGGGGATAATGAAAAACTGTTTTTT. Translating it yields CASSLKALTGDNEKLFF.

CDR3 sequence: CASSPGLAGVYEQYF. The CDR3 DNA sequence: TGTGCCAGCAGCCCAGGACTAGCGGGAGTCTACGAGCAGTACTTC. V is TRBV7-9 and J is TRBJ2-7; 13 nucleotides align to TRBD2. The CDR3 is 15 amino acids. Trimming at V came to 5 bases and at J to 3 bases, leaving 4 bases not matched to a gene. Germline CDR1 reads SEHNR; CDR2 reads FQNEAQ (reference sequence).

The V and J genes are TRBV6-6 and TRBJ1-2; the match to TRBD1 covers 9 bases. Germline CDR1 and CDR2: MNHNY and SVGAGI (reference sequence). This CDR3 is 16 amino acids long. V shed 2 bases and J 6 bases; nucleotides not matched to a gene: 10. CDR3 DNA: TGTGCCAGCAGTTACGGGACAGGGCCTTTTGTGGATGGCTACACCTTC. As protein: CASSYGTGPFVDGYTF.

The chain has TRBV19 and TRBJ1-5, with 10 positions matching TRBD1. This CDR3 is built from 18 residues. Germline CDR1 is LNHDA and CDR2 is SQIVND (reference sequence). After removal of 4 bases from V and 2 bases from J, the junction contained 11 bases not matched to a gene. The CDR3, as DNA: TGTGCCAGTAGTACCACCGGGACAGGGGATGGTGGCAATCAGCCCCAGCATTTT. It encodes CASSTTGTGDGGNQPQHF.

The chain combines TRBV19 with TRBJ2-1; 7 nucleotides agree with TRBD1. This CDR3 comprises 15 residues. The J segment lost 2 bases and the V segment lost 10 bases, leaving 11 bases of the junction unmatched. Germline V lookup: CDR1 LNHDA, CDR2 SQIVND (reference sequence). The CDR3 DNA reads TGTGCCACCCAATTGGACAGGAGTCCCTACAATGAGCAGTTCTTC. Encoded protein: CATQLDRSPYNEQFF.

The chain carries TRBV27 and TRBJ2-3; 15 bases are shared with TRBD2. Germline V gene data show CDR1 as MNHEY and CDR2 as SMNVEV (reference sequence). There are 17 residues in the CDR3. The V gene end was trimmed by 3 bases and the J gene end by 2 bases; junction bases not matched to a gene: 3. In nucleotides, the CDR3 is TGTGCCAGCAGTTTGGGACTAGCGGGGGGACACACAGATACGCAGTATTTT. This sequence encodes CASSLGLAGGHTDTQYF.